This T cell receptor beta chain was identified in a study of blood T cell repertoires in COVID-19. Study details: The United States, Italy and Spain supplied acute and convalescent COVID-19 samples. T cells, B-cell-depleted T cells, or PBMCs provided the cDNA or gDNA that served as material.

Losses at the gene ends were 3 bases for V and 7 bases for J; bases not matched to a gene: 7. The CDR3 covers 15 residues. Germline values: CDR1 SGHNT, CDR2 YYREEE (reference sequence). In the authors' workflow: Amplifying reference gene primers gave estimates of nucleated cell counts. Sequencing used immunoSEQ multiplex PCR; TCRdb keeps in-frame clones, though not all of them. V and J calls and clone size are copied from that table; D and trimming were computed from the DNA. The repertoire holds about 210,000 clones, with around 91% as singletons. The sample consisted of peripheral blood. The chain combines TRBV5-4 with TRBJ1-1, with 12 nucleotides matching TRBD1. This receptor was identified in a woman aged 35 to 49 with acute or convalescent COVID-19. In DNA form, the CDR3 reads TGTGCCAGCAGCTATGGGACAGGGGGCGACCTTGAAGCTTTCTTT. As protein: CASSYGTGGDLEAFF.